These 7 T cell receptor beta chains were all obtained from the same sample, sequenced in a study of control samples from healthy donors and cancer patients. The protocol was immunoSEQ multiplex PCR, while the TCRdb copy is restricted to in-frame clones and leaves out a portion. The sample yields 120,000 or so clones, just under 95% seen once. Sequencing was carried out using blood. Receptor source: a man younger than 40 in good health.

This chain links TRBV19 with TRBJ2-3; D is possibly TRBD1 (6 bases). This CDR3 region has 15 residues. Trimming stripped 5 bases from V and 5 bases from J, with 17 bases between. Germline assignment: CDR1 LNHDA and CDR2 SQIVND (reference sequence). For the CDR3, the DNA is TGTGCCAGTAGTGCCCGTGGGGGCCAGGGAGATACGCAGTATTTT. Protein sequence: CASSARGGQGDTQYF.

This rearrangement joins TRBV27 to TRBJ2-7; TRBD2 aligns across 13 bases. Germline V gives CDR1 MNHEY, CDR2 SMNVEV (reference sequence). This CDR3 region has 15 residues. V lost 10 bases, J lost 0 bases, and 6 bases stayed unmatched. Here the CDR3 DNA reads TGTGCCACCGGGACTAGCGGGGCCCTCTCCTACGAGCAGTACTTC. It specifies CATGTSGALSYEQYF.

CDR3: CARDSRGDTQYF. CDR3 coding DNA: TGTGCCCGGGACTCTCGGGGGGATACGCAGTATTTT. This chain connects TRBV30 to TRBJ2-3, with D perhaps matching TRBD2 (6 bases). This CDR3 has 12 residues. Germline values: CDR1 GTSNPN, CDR2 SVGIG (reference sequence). V lost 8 bases and J 6 bases, leaving 15 bases between the germline ends. Filled out from reference TRBV30 and TRBJ2-3, the complete variable domain reads SQTIHQWPATLVQPVGSPLSLECTVEGTSNPNLYWYRQAAGRGLQLLFYSVGIGQISSEVPQNLSASRPQDRQFILSSKKLLLSDSGFYLCARDSRGDTQYFGPGTRLTVL.

The chain is built from TRBV6-2 or TRBV6-3 and TRBJ1-1, with a tentative D call TRBD1 (5 bases). This CDR3 contains 16 residues. In germline, CDR1 is MNHEY, CDR2 SVGEGT. Between the trimmed V and J ends, which lost 2 bases and 6 bases, there was a span of 19 bases. The DNA for the CDR3 is TGTGCCAGCAGTTACCCCGGCGGGGGAAGGGGACCTGAAGCTTTCTTT. Its translation is CASSYPGGGRGPEAFF.

The rearrangement links TRBV6-2 or TRBV6-3 to TRBJ2-4; D gene uncertain. Trimming pared 2 bases from V and 6 bases from J, leaving 11 bases between. CDR3 size: 14 residues. From germline, CDR1 is MNHEY and CDR2 SVGEGT. CDR3 DNA: TGTGCCAGCAGTTACCTCCCCGGTGTAAACATTCAGTACTTC. This encodes CASSYLPGVNIQYF.

The chain recombines TRBV11-2 with TRBJ1-1; D unresolved. Germline loops: CDR1 SGHAT, CDR2 FQNNGV. The V and J ends lost 4 bases and 5 bases respectively, with 14 bases between them. The CDR3 extends over 14 amino acids. CDR3 nucleotides: TGTGCCAGCAGCTCCCCCTCGAGTCGGACTGAAGCTTTCTTT. It is translated as CASSSPSSRTEAFF.

V is TRBV28 and J is TRBJ2-7, with D unresolved. Germline CDR1 is MDHEN and CDR2 is SYDVKM. This CDR3 region has 14 residues. Trimming took off 4 bases at V and 0 bases at J, with 10 bases between the two ends. CDR3 nucleotides: TGTGCCAGCAGTTCCAGGACGTTCTCCTACGAGCAGTACTTC. Translated: CASSSRTFSYEQYF.